Sequencing of this T cell receptor beta chain was carried out in a study of read filtering for tumor transcriptome and immune sequencing. About the research overall: The cohort had over 16 men and approximately 15 women aged roughly 40 to 90, mean roughly 66 years. R-ISS stage counts were eight or nine for I, roughly 16 for II, 7 for III.

Details on this clonotype: As yet, its antigen is unknown.

This library used 300 to 500 ng RNA and molecular barcoded adaptors spanning alpha/delta and beta/gamma chains. TCRdb re-called the reads through MiXCR, storing one row per CDR3 protein. The table includes roughly 56,000 distinct CDR3 sequences, 15% to 25% detected once. Overall study results and limits: The CD138-negative fraction was mixed bone marrow immune cells, not pure T cells.

The TCR comes from a donor at least 40 years old with multiple myeloma. What was sequenced was a population of CD138-negative cells sorted from bone marrow.

The CDR3 nucleotides read TGTGCCACCAGTGATTCCTCGGGACTAGCGGGGGGTAACACAGATACGCAGTATTTT. Residues: CATSDSSGLAGGNTDTQYF. The genes are TRBV24-1 and TRBJ2-3, with 15 bases matching TRBD2. In germline, CDR1 is KGHDR, CDR2 SFDVKD. The length of the CDR3 is 19 residues. Germline trimming cut 2 bases from V and 2 bases from J; bases unmatched to any gene: 7.